This is a list of T cell receptor beta chains from one sample in a study of cytomegalovirus exposure and HLA in healthy donors. Profiled with immunoSEQ multiplex PCR; TCRdb holds only in-frame clones, not every one. The table records tens of thousands of clones, roughly 73% of them present only once. The sequenced material came from PBMCs. All receptors derive from a male donor in good health and CMV-seropositive. Both conserved end residues are part of each CDR3. The order of the fields is D gene, CDR3 length, J gene, V gene, CDR3 protein. The D gene is left open where the match is weak.

D gene: TRBD1
CDR3 length: 19
J gene: TRBJ1-1
V gene: TRBV5-4
CDR3 protein: CASSLGVVTGGPLGTEAFF

D gene: TRBD2
CDR3 length: 15
J gene: TRBJ2-1
V gene: TRBV9
CDR3 protein: CASSSHAGGVNEQFF

D gene: TRBD1
CDR3 length: 16
J gene: TRBJ1-1
V gene: TRBV6-4
CDR3 protein: CASSDSDRQGPTEAFF

D gene: -
CDR3 length: 15
J gene: TRBJ1-6
V gene: TRBV9
CDR3 protein: CASSVQEDYNSPLHF

D gene: -
CDR3 length: 13
J gene: TRBJ2-1
V gene: TRBV6-4
CDR3 protein: CASSDRDNNEQFF

D gene: -
CDR3 length: 13
J gene: TRBJ1-6
V gene: TRBV14
CDR3 protein: CASSWGGASPLHF

D gene: TRBD1
CDR3 length: 14
J gene: TRBJ2-2
V gene: TRBV5-1
CDR3 protein: CASTGQGNTGELFF

D gene: -
CDR3 length: 13
J gene: TRBJ2-7
V gene: TRBV2
CDR3 protein: CASRQRVNNEQYF

D gene: TRBD1
CDR3 length: 17
J gene: TRBJ2-2
V gene: TRBV4-2
CDR3 protein: CASSQQDRGPGDGELFF

D gene: TRBD2
CDR3 length: 18
J gene: TRBJ2-2
V gene: TRBV5-4
CDR3 protein: CASSWGLAGGMEAGELFF

D gene: TRBD1
CDR3 length: 15
J gene: TRBJ1-4
V gene: TRBV27
CDR3 protein: CASSQLRQGGEKLFF

D gene: TRBD1
CDR3 length: 14
J gene: TRBJ2-3
V gene: TRBV6-1
CDR3 protein: CASSRRTGPDTQYF

D gene: TRBD1
CDR3 length: 16
J gene: TRBJ2-1
V gene: TRBV6-5
CDR3 protein: CASSYSPLGQGGEQFF

D gene: TRBD1
CDR3 length: 16
J gene: TRBJ2-5
V gene: TRBV5-1
CDR3 protein: CASSKTRTGVGETQYF

D gene: -
CDR3 length: 13
J gene: TRBJ1-1
V gene: TRBV6-5
CDR3 protein: CASEQGRNTEAFF

D gene: -
CDR3 length: 18
J gene: TRBJ1-1
V gene: TRBV28
CDR3 protein: CASSLLAGDIPLNTEAFF

D gene: TRBD2
CDR3 length: 15
J gene: TRBJ2-3
V gene: TRBV11-2
CDR3 protein: CASSKTSGGTDTQYF

D gene: -
CDR3 length: 14
J gene: TRBJ2-7
V gene: TRBV7-8
CDR3 protein: CASSLPGSSYEQYF

D gene: -
CDR3 length: 15
J gene: TRBJ1-1
V gene: TRBV7-2
CDR3 protein: CASSSTTGGGVGAFF

D gene: TRBD1
CDR3 length: 14
J gene: TRBJ1-6
V gene: TRBV7-2
CDR3 protein: CASSRGGYDSPLHF

D gene: -
CDR3 length: 15
J gene: TRBJ1-6
V gene: TRBV7-9
CDR3 protein: CASSPAGTLDSPLHF

D gene: TRBD1
CDR3 length: 11
J gene: TRBJ2-7
V gene: TRBV30
CDR3 protein: CAWRTGVEQYF

D gene: -
CDR3 length: 15
J gene: TRBJ2-2
V gene: TRBV15
CDR3 protein: CATSRERAGTGELFF

D gene: TRBD2
CDR3 length: 16
J gene: TRBJ2-7
V gene: TRBV18
CDR3 protein: CASSTGLAGGSYEQYF

D gene: TRBD2
CDR3 length: 15
J gene: TRBJ2-1
V gene: TRBV6-4
CDR3 protein: CASSDSGGGANEQFF

D gene: -
CDR3 length: 15
J gene: TRBJ2-3
V gene: TRBV5-6
CDR3 protein: CASSLVTLRVHTQYF

D gene: -
CDR3 length: 14
J gene: TRBJ1-5
V gene: TRBV27
CDR3 protein: CASNPRNSNQPQHF

D gene: TRBD1
CDR3 length: 14
J gene: TRBJ1-2
V gene: TRBV7-2
CDR3 protein: CASSSYLTGNGYTF

D gene: TRBD1
CDR3 length: 17
J gene: TRBJ2-7
V gene: TRBV7-6
CDR3 protein: CASSLGGGTGGTYEQYF

D gene: -
CDR3 length: 14
J gene: TRBJ1-1
V gene: TRBV18
CDR3 protein: CASSPYRGRTEAFF

D gene: TRBD1
CDR3 length: 16
J gene: TRBJ1-6
V gene: TRBV5-8
CDR3 protein: CASSLGGQFYNSPLHF

D gene: TRBD1
CDR3 length: 16
J gene: TRBJ2-3
V gene: TRBV15
CDR3 protein: CATSSNRGTSTDTQYF

D gene: -
CDR3 length: 14
J gene: TRBJ2-7
V gene: TRBV28
CDR3 protein: CASSLSGEVEEQYF

D gene: TRBD1
CDR3 length: 18
J gene: TRBJ1-3
V gene: TRBV4-3
CDR3 protein: CASSQEMDRLSSGNTIYF

D gene: -
CDR3 length: 12
J gene: TRBJ1-1
V gene: TRBV29-1
CDR3 protein: CSVEDLVSEAFF

D gene: -
CDR3 length: 16
J gene: TRBJ2-7
V gene: TRBV10-2
CDR3 protein: CASSPGGGVSSYEQYF

D gene: -
CDR3 length: 16
J gene: TRBJ2-7
V gene: TRBV19
CDR3 protein: CASSPKRRGYTYEQYF

D gene: -
CDR3 length: 14
J gene: TRBJ1-2
V gene: TRBV9
CDR3 protein: CASSLGGRNYGYTF

D gene: -
CDR3 length: 14
J gene: TRBJ2-1
V gene: TRBV19
CDR3 protein: CASSVVASHHEQFF

D gene: -
CDR3 length: 14
J gene: TRBJ2-1
V gene: TRBV7-2
CDR3 protein: CASSSPGQHNEQFF

D gene: TRBD1
CDR3 length: 14
J gene: TRBJ1-1
V gene: TRBV11-2
CDR3 protein: CASRAGQSNTEAFF

D gene: TRBD1
CDR3 length: 14
J gene: TRBJ1-2
V gene: TRBV2
CDR3 protein: CAINLSGTGDGYTF

D gene: -
CDR3 length: 16
J gene: TRBJ2-7
V gene: TRBV6-1
CDR3 protein: CASSEDRTFTSYEQYF

D gene: TRBD2
CDR3 length: 16
J gene: TRBJ2-2
V gene: TRBV19
CDR3 protein: CASSPPGLAVAGELFF